This TCR beta chain comes out of a study of technical replicates of blood from a few donors (dated 2017 in TCRdb). The receptor library was made with the immunoSEQ multiplex PCR assay. TCRdb stores this immuneACCESS table with in-frame sequences only. Part of the clones is absent; in the studies checked, under half of the shortfall reflects unresolved V genes, and no reason is known for the rest. A total of about 14,000 clones appear in this sample, roughly 80% of them only once. The ten largest clones capture 9.5% to 15% of the sample. For this clone: Its antigen is not yet known. No much larger clone is present one base from it, and per-base qualities are unavailable.

Sequences were obtained from PBMCs. This TCR was recovered from a human donor in good health.

The CDR3 region: CASSLGGGTYNEQFF. The DNA sequence follows: TGTGCCAGCAGTTTAGGGGGAGGTACTTACAATGAGCAGTTCTTC. The chain employs TRBV27 and TRBJ2-1, and the D gene may be TRBD2, 6 bases matching. The CDR3 has 15 amino acids, counting the end cysteine and phenylalanine. CDR3 DNA is the only sequence kept; it has 45 bases, read in frame from the first base. At the junction V is shortened by 2 bases and J by 4 bases, with 12 bases in between. The germline V gene (reference sequence) gives CDR1 as MNHEY and CDR2 as SMNVEV.